The rows below give T cell receptor beta chains drawn from one sample of a study of blood T cells in healthy people across ages. TCRdb recomputed calls from the 5' RACE reads with MiXCR, one row per CDR3 protein. The repertoire has approximately 810,000 distinct CDR3 sequences, under 40% of them found once; the top ten carry roughly 13%. The source material was blood. The source of these receptors is a man aged 18-30 years in good health. Both conserved end residues are part of each CDR3. D genes are given only for firm matches. Clone size is stated in some rows and not others, as once, few, many or a class when expanded.

v_call	j_call	d_call	clone_size	cdr3_aa	cdr3_nt
TRBV20-1	TRBJ1-5	-	-	CSARETGNQPQHF	TGCAGTGCTAGAGAAACGGGGAATCAGCCCCAGCATTTT
TRBV4-1	TRBJ2-3	TRBD2	-	CASSQQRTGTSGGADTQYF	TGCGCCAGCAGCCAACAACGCACCGGGACTAGCGGGGGGGCGGATACGCAGTATTTT
TRBV12-3/TRBV12-4	TRBJ2-7	-	few	CASAGPNEQYF	TGTGCCAGCGCAGGCCCCAATGAGCAGTACTTC
TRBV5-6	TRBJ2-7	-	-	CASSYIDGPYEQYF	TGTGCCAGCAGCTACATAGACGGGCCCTACGAGCAGTACTTC
TRBV7-9	TRBJ2-5	-	-	CASSLAVPGLKTQYF	TGTGCCAGCAGCTTAGCCGTTCCGGGATTGAAGACCCAGTACTTC
TRBV6-1	TRBJ2-7	-	few	CASVLRSEAQYF	TGTGCCAGCGTGTTACGGAGTGAGGCCCAGTACTTC
TRBV7-2	TRBJ1-1	-	-	CASRIRSRDTEAFF	TGTGCCAGCAGAATCCGATCCAGGGACACTGAAGCTTTCTTT
TRBV5-1	TRBJ2-2	TRBD1	-	CASGQANTGELFF	TGCGCCAGTGGACAGGCGAACACCGGGGAGCTGTTTTTT
TRBV11-2	TRBJ2-3	-	few	CASSLVIGLALDTQYF	TGTGCCAGCAGCTTAGTAATAGGGCTAGCGTTAGATACGCAGTATTTT
TRBV20-1	TRBJ1-5	-	-	CSAGGKGGQPQHF	TGCAGTGCAGGGGGGAAAGGGGGTCAGCCCCAGCATTTT
TRBV27	TRBJ1-2	-	few	CASSPHPATQNYGYTF	TGTGCCAGCAGTCCCCACCCAGCGACACAAAACTATGGCTACACCTTC
TRBV4-2	TRBJ2-1	-	few	CASRQGVEQFF	TGTGCCAGCAGGCAGGGTGTTGAGCAGTTCTTC
TRBV10-3	TRBJ1-4	-	few	CAISEPRVGEKLFF	TGTGCCATCAGTGAGCCCAGGGTTGGTGAAAAACTGTTTTTT
TRBV29-1	TRBJ2-7	-	few	CSVVGDGTYEQYF	TGCAGCGTTGTAGGGGACGGAACCTACGAGCAGTACTTC
TRBV6-2/TRBV6-3	TRBJ1-2	TRBD1	few	CASSYRTGGVDYGYTF	TGTGCCAGCAGTTACCGGACAGGGGGCGTCGACTATGGCTACACCTTC
TRBV6-5	TRBJ2-1	-	few	CASSYADGYQETQFF	TGTGCCAGCAGTTACGCGGACGGGTACCAAGAGACCCAGTTCTTC
TRBV5-6	TRBJ2-1	-	-	CASSFRAFYNEQFF	TGTGCCAGCAGCTTTAGGGCTTTCTACAATGAGCAGTTCTTC
TRBV4-1	TRBJ1-4	-	few	CASSPEGRVDEKLFF	TGCGCCAGCAGCCCCGAAGGAAGGGTGGATGAAAAACTGTTTTTT
TRBV7-3	TRBJ2-1	TRBD2	-	CASSLALPGGVNEQFF	TGTGCCAGCAGCTTAGCTCTACCGGGGGGGGTCAATGAGCAGTTCTTC
TRBV12-3/TRBV12-4	TRBJ2-7	-	few	CASRATETYEQYF	TGTGCCAGCAGGGCGACAGAAACCTACGAGCAGTACTTC
TRBV28	TRBJ1-5	-	-	CASSVESTWEPQHF	TGTGCCAGCAGTGTAGAGAGCACCTGGGAGCCCCAGCATTTT
TRBV29-1	TRBJ1-1	-	-	CSVESQLNTEAFF	TGCAGCGTTGAATCCCAATTGAACACTGAAGCTTTCTTT
TRBV6-1	TRBJ1-2	TRBD1	-	CASSVTGGRDGYTF	TGTGCCAGCAGTGTCACAGGGGGAAGGGATGGCTACACCTTC
TRBV12-3/TRBV12-4	TRBJ1-3	-	-	CASSLPGASGNTIYF	TGTGCCAGCAGCCTACCAGGGGCCTCTGGAAACACCATATATTTT
TRBV2	TRBJ2-7	-	many	CASRGPYEQYF	TGTGCCAGCAGGGGCCCCTACGAGCAGTACTTC